Shown below are 20 T cell receptor beta chains from a single sample sequenced in a study of T cell changes during pregnancy in multiple sclerosis. Assay: immunoSEQ multiplex PCR; the TCRdb copy retains only in-frame clones and omits some. The top ten hold approximately 1.5% of the sample, which has 44,000 or so clones, under 90% seen once. The sample in question was peripheral blood, obtained in the first trimester of pregnancy. The receptors derive from a female donor in good health, enrolled as a control in a pregnancy study.

This clone has only one observation. The genes are TRBV9 and TRBJ2-3; tentative D call: TRBD2 (5 bases). CDR1 is SGDLS and CDR2 is YYNGEE in the germline V gene. The CDR3 is 16 amino acids. The V end lost 4 bases, the J end lost 2 bases, and 17 bases lay between the germline ends. This chain's CDR3 is CASSPPSGLLTDTQYF. CDR3 coding DNA: TGTGCCAGCAGCCCGCCCTCCGGACTCCTCACAGATACGCAGTATTTT. The full variable domain, its missing parts supplied by reference TRBV9 and TRBJ2-3, is DSGVTQTPKHLITATGQRVTLRCSPRSGDLSVYWYQQSLDQGLQFLIQYYNGEERAKGNILERFSAQQFPDLHSELNLSSLELGDSALYFCASSPPSGLLTDTQYFGPGTRLTVL.

The J gene is TRBJ1-1, the V gene TRBV29-1; 8 bases fit TRBD1. CDR1 is SQVTM, CDR2 ANQGSEA, per germline. With 6 bases clipped from V and 0 bases from J, the junction kept 3 bases outside the gene matches. This CDR3 has 13 amino acids. For the CDR3, the DNA is TGCAGCGTCAGACAGGGGATGAACACTGAAGCTTTCTTT. This sequence encodes CSVRQGMNTEAFF.

The V gene is TRBV6-6, the J gene TRBJ1-1, with D maybe TRBD1 (5 bases). This CDR3 has 13 amino acids. Trimming left V 6 bases short and J 0 bases short, with 8 bases between. CDR1 is MNHNY, CDR2 SVGAGI, per germline (reference sequence). CDR3 sequence: CASSGQMNTEAFF. The CDR3 DNA sequence: TGTGCCAGCAGCGGACAAATGAACACTGAAGCTTTCTTT.

The chain is built from TRBV4-1 and TRBJ1-1; TRBD1 matches 7 bases. This CDR3 spans 15 amino acids. The trim removed 0 bases at V and 0 bases at J, leaving 1 base unmatched. CDR1 MGHRA and CDR2 YSYEKL come from the germline V gene. CDR3 amino acids: CASSQDGTVNTEAFF. CDR3 nucleotides: TGCGCCAGCAGCCAAGATGGGACAGTGAACACTGAAGCTTTCTTT.

The CDR3 loop is CASSYSIVRYEQYF. The CDR3, as DNA: TGTGCCAGCAGTTACTCGATAGTCCGCTACGAGCAGTACTTC. The rearrangement joins TRBV6-6 to TRBJ2-7; D gene unclear. There are 14 residues in the CDR3. Germline V gives CDR1 MNHNY, CDR2 SVGAGI (reference sequence). The ends were cut back, 0 bases at V and 3 bases at J, with 9 bases in the middle.

The chain links TRBV7-3 to TRBJ2-7, with 7 positions matching TRBD2. The CDR3 runs to 15 residues. V lost 1 base to trimming and J lost 0 bases; unmatched junction nucleotides: 3. CDR1 and CDR2 (germline): SGHTA, FQGTGA. The CDR3 bases are TGTGCCAGCAGCTTAAGGGGGGGTAGCTCCTACGAGCAGTACTTC. Its translation: CASSLRGGSSYEQYF.

As DNA, the CDR3 is TGTGCCAGCAGTCGTCGGGAGGGCCATTACAATGAGCAGTTCTTC. It specifies CASSRREGHYNEQFF. The chain recombines TRBV28 with TRBJ2-1; TRBD2 matches 8 bases. Germline-derived CDR1 and CDR2 are MDHEN and SYDVKM. Losses at the gene ends were 5 bases for V and 4 bases for J; bases not matched to a gene: 7. This CDR3 region has 15 residues.

This clone has more than one count but fewer than ten. The chain recombines TRBV2 with TRBJ1-2, with 9 bases identical to TRBD1. From germline, CDR1 is SNHLY and CDR2 FYNNEI. J was trimmed by 7 bases and V by 7 bases; bases with no gene match: 13. This CDR3 is 15 amino acids long. The CDR3 loop reads CASILQQGASGGYTF. CDR3 DNA: TGTGCCAGCATTCTTCAACAGGGGGCTTCGGGTGGCTACACCTTC. Full variable domain (remainder filled in from reference TRBV2 and TRBJ1-2): EPEVTQTPSHQVTQMGQEVILRCVPISNHLYFYWYRQILGQKVEFLVSFYNNEISEKSEIFDDQFSVERPDGSNFTLKIRSTKLEDSAMYFCASILQQGASGGYTFGSGTRLTVV.

This chain uses TRBV10-1 with TRBJ2-5; 8 bases fit TRBD1. With 7 bases clipped from V and 6 bases from J, the junction kept 7 bases outside the gene matches. The CDR3 contains 13 residues. Germline CDR1 is WNHNN and CDR2 is SYGVQD (reference sequence). CDR3 sequence (DNA): TGCGCCAGCACCGGACAGGGATGGAAGACCCAGTACTTC. Translating gives CASTGQGWKTQYF.

This chain connects TRBV11-2 to TRBJ1-1, with TRBD1 as a possible D gene (6 bases). The CDR3 length is 14 residues. Germline V CDR1 and CDR2: SGHAT, FQNNGV. Trimming cost V 1 base and J 6 bases, with 12 bases left between them. CDR3 nucleotide sequence: TGTGCCAGCAGCTTAGCCAGGGGAGTAGCTGAAGCTTTCTTT. Translated, it gives CASSLARGVAEAFF.

V gene TRBV5-6 combines with J gene TRBJ1-1, with TRBD1 as a possible D gene (6 bases). CDR3 length: 15 amino acids. CDR1 SGHDT and CDR2 YYEEEE come from the germline V gene. The V end lost 1 base, the J end lost 1 base, and 11 bases lay between the germline ends. Here the CDR3 DNA reads TGTGCCAGCAGCTTGCTCAGGGGCTGGAACACTGAAGCTTTCTTT. Translation gives CASSLLRGWNTEAFF.

The chain employs TRBV5-6 and TRBJ1-1, with a possible D match to TRBD1 (6 bases). V was trimmed by 4 bases and J by 4 bases, leaving 11 bases between them. This CDR3 region has 13 residues. Germline V gene data show CDR1 as SGHDT and CDR2 as YYEEEE. CDR3 region: CASSPGGGTEAFF. As DNA, the CDR3 is TGTGCCAGCAGCCCGGGAGGGGGCACTGAAGCTTTCTTT.

The chain carries TRBV19 and TRBJ1-6, with 10 bases matching TRBD1. Losses at the gene ends were 3 bases for V and 7 bases for J; bases not matched to a gene: 6. In germline, CDR1 is LNHDA, CDR2 SQIVND (reference sequence). There are 16 residues in the CDR3. This CDR3 is CASSIPPDRGNSPLHF. The CDR3 region has the DNA TGTGCCAGTAGTATCCCGCCGGACAGGGGGAATTCACCCCTCCACTTT.

The rearrangement uses TRBV6-6 and TRBJ2-7; perhaps TRBD1 as D (6 bases). This CDR3 is built from 15 residues. Germline values: CDR1 MNHNY, CDR2 SVGAGI (reference sequence). Trimming removed 6 bases at V and 0 bases at J, with 15 bases between. The CDR3 bases are TGTGCCAGCAGCCCGACCATCAGGGGCTCCTACGAGCAGTACTTC. Translated, it gives CASSPTIRGSYEQYF.

The count of this clone is one. The chain combines TRBV2 with TRBJ1-6, with 7 bases matching TRBD1. Germline V CDR1 and CDR2: SNHLY, FYNNEI. V was pared by 6 bases and J by 4 bases, with 6 bases of the junction left unmatched. The CDR3 consists of 15 residues. The CDR3 sequence is CASSRRDSYNSPLHF. CDR3 DNA: TGTGCCAGCAGCCGCCGGGACAGTTATAATTCACCCCTCCACTTT. The whole variable domain, remainder taken from reference TRBV2 and TRBJ1-6, is EPEVTQTPSHQVTQMGQEVILRCVPISNHLYFYWYRQILGQKVEFLVSFYNNEISEKSEIFDDQFSVERPDGSNFTLKIRSTKLEDSAMYFCASSRRDSYNSPLHFGNGTRLTVT.

The chain carries TRBV7-9 and TRBJ2-1, with 9 bases fitting TRBD1. V shed 4 bases and J 13 bases; nucleotides not matched to a gene: 5. The CDR3 runs to 12 residues. The germline gives CDR1 SEHNR, CDR2 FQNEAQ (reference sequence). Written as DNA, the CDR3 is TGTGCCAGCAGCTCACGGACAGGGGACCAGTTCTTC. Amino acid sequence: CASSSRTGDQFF. The full variable domain, its missing parts supplied by reference TRBV7-9 and TRBJ2-1, is DTGVSQNPRHKITKRGQNVTFRCDPISEHNRLYWYRQTLGQGPEFLTYFQNEAQLEKSRLLSDRFSAERPKGSFSTLEIQRTEQGDSAMYLCASSSRTGDQFFGPGTRLTVL.

The chain uses TRBV7-9 and TRBJ1-2; no reliable D call. V shed 4 bases and J shed 5 bases, with 17 bases lying between them. This CDR3 has 15 residues. Per the germline V gene, CDR1 is SEHNR and CDR2 is FQNEAQ (reference sequence). CDR3 DNA: TGTGCCAGCAGCTCTTCGGGAACCCGTTTGTATGGCTACACCTTC. Its protein is CASSSSGTRLYGYTF.

The chain uses TRBV18 and TRBJ2-2; TRBD1 might be the D (6 bases). CDR3 size: 17 residues. Trimming removed 6 bases from V and 2 bases from J, with 19 bases in between. The germline V gene has CDR1 KGHSH and CDR2 LQKENI. The CDR3 spells CASSKQDRAINTGELFF. In DNA, the CDR3 is TGTGCCAGCTCGAAACAGGACAGAGCGATCAACACCGGGGAGCTGTTTTTT.

The V call is TRBV4-3, the J call TRBJ2-2; 10 bases agree with TRBD1. After removal of 1 base from V and 6 bases from J, the junction contained 5 bases not matched to a gene. CDR1 LGHNA and CDR2 YSLEER come from the germline V gene. The CDR3 consists of 16 residues. CDR3 loop: CASSQAPDRGPGELFF. CDR3 DNA sequence: TGCGCCAGCAGCCAAGCGCCTGACAGGGGGCCCGGGGAGCTGTTTTTT.

The table lists this clone with a count of one. This sequence joins TRBV7-3 and TRBJ1-1; possible D gene TRBD1, 5 bases. Looked up from germline, CDR1 is SGHTA and CDR2 is FQGTGA. This CDR3 comprises 15 residues. Trimming took 7 bases from V and 0 from J, leaving 15 bases between them. CDR3 protein: CASTLNPGLNTEAFF. CDR3 DNA: TGTGCCAGCACCCTAAATCCAGGGCTGAACACTGAAGCTTTCTTT.